This note documents a single T cell receptor beta chain sequence. Its cognate antigen is unknown. Using RNA transcripts, the TCR beta CDR3 regions were amplified. First-round RT-PCR used HTBI primers; second-round multiplex PCR followed. One entry per CDR3 protein, called by TCRdb with MiXCR from the multiplex PCR reads. The data show about 590,000 distinct CDR3 sequences, approximately 37% seen once. There are 16 residues in the CDR3. Germline assignment: CDR1 MGHRA and CDR2 YSYEKL. The V segment lost 5 bases and the J segment 0 bases; nucleotides outside the gene matches: 5. The data originate from a study of Graves' ophthalmopathy and Graves' hyperthyroidism. General study results and limits: Ophthalmopathy versus stable hyperthyroidism: 13-signature model gave around 90% sensitivity, around 81% specificity.

The source material was peripheral blood or thyroid tissue (not recorded which). The chain combines TRBV4-1 with TRBJ2-2; TRBD2 matches 8 bases. The sequence was collected from an adult man with Graves' hyperthyroidism. The chain's CDR3 is CASSSRGGPNTGELFF. DNA of the CDR3: TGCGCCAGCAGCTCTCGGGGGGGCCCGAACACCGGGGAGCTGTTTTTT.